One and the same sample provided the 14 T cell receptor beta chains below, sequenced in a study of CD8+ T cells in alopecia areata. Treatment described: oral pan-JAK inhibitor, 5-10 mg twice daily. Extraction of RNA preceded its reverse transcription into cDNA, which served as the sequencing template. Sequencing used immunoSEQ multiplex PCR; TCRdb keeps in-frame clones, though not all of them. Of 130,000 or so clones listed, 85% to 90% are singletons. The material sequenced was CD8+ T cells sorted from blood, taken at week 4, from a patient treated with tofacitinib. The receptors here all came from a human donor with alopecia areata.

The chain recombines TRBV12-5 with TRBJ2-1; 12 bases are shared with TRBD2. Unmatched junction bases numbered 4, after V lost 1 base and J lost 9 bases. The CDR3 extends over 15 amino acids. CDR1 is LGHNT and CDR2 is FRNRAP in the germline V gene. The CDR3 coding sequence is TGTGCTAGTGGTTTGGATCTAGCGGGGGGGAGTGAGCAGTTCTTC. Protein: CASGLDLAGGSEQFF.

This clone was observed a handful of times. The chain couples TRBV20-1 to TRBJ2-7; 8 positions match TRBD1. CDR1 and CDR2 from the germline V gene are DFQATT and SNEGSKA (reference sequence). V lost 6 bases to trimming and J lost 6 bases; unmatched junction nucleotides: 4. This CDR3 contains 11 residues. CDR3 amino acids: CSAQTGVEQYF. The CDR3 DNA reads TGCAGTGCGCAGACAGGGGTCGAGCAGTACTTC.

The rearrangement joins TRBV27 to TRBJ2-7; D call uncertain. There are 11 residues in the CDR3. With 8 bases removed from V and 2 bases from J, the gap between germline ends came to 7 bases. The germline CDR1 and CDR2 sequences are MNHEY and SMNVEV (reference sequence). CDR3 bases: TGTGCCAGCTCAAATACCTACGAGCAGTACTTC. Protein: CASSNTYEQYF.

The chain links TRBV29-1 to TRBJ2-7; 7 bases fit TRBD1. This CDR3 has 13 amino acids. Germline loops: CDR1 SQVTM, CDR2 ANQGSEA. Losses at the gene ends were 3 bases for V and 2 bases for J; bases not matched to a gene: 4. CDR3 DNA sequence: TGCAGCGTTGAGAGACAGGGAACCTACGAGCAGTACTTC. Amino acids: CSVERQGTYEQYF.

V and J are TRBV27 and TRBJ1-5, with D hard to call. The CDR3 has 14 residues. Trimming removed 5 bases from V and 0 bases from J, with 8 bases in between. Germline V CDR1 and CDR2: MNHEY, SMNVEV (reference sequence). CDR3 coding DNA: TGTGCCAGCAGTCCGACGGGTAGCAATCAGCCCCAGCATTTT. This codes for CASSPTGSNQPQHF.

The chain recombines TRBV30 with TRBJ2-7; TRBD1 might be the D (6 bases). The CDR3 is 22 amino acids. V was trimmed by 2 bases and J by 0 bases, leaving 35 bases between them. The germline V gene has CDR1 GTSNPN and CDR2 SVGIG (reference sequence). CDR3 DNA sequence: TGTGCCTGGAGTCCACGGCCGTTCCTACGGATCGGGGACACCAGGAGCTCCTACGAGCAGTACTTC. It is translated as CAWSPRPFLRIGDTRSSYEQYF. Supplemented by reference TRBV30 and TRBJ2-7, the full variable domain reads SQTIHQWPATLVQPVGSPLSLECTVEGTSNPNLYWYRQAAGRGLQLLFYSVGIGQISSEVPQNLSASRPQDRQFILSSKKLLLSDSGFYLCAWSPRPFLRIGDTRSSYEQYFGPGTRLTVT.

The chain links TRBV29-1 to TRBJ2-7; D might be TRBD1 (6 bases). The CDR3 extends over 14 amino acids. V was shortened by 2 bases and J by 2 bases, with 13 bases between the two germline ends. Germline CDR1 is SQVTM and CDR2 is ANQGSEA. CDR3 region: CSVEKQGATYEQYF. In DNA, the CDR3 is TGCAGCGTTGAAAAACAGGGAGCCACCTACGAGCAGTACTTC.

The rearrangement joins TRBV30 to TRBJ1-5, with a possible D match to TRBD1 (5 bases). The CDR3 totals 14 residues. V lost 0 bases, J lost 7 bases, and 13 bases lay in between. Per germline, CDR1 GTSNPN and CDR2 SVGIG (reference sequence). CDR3: CAWSVRGEDQPQHF. CDR3 DNA: TGTGCCTGGAGTGTACGAGGGGAGGACCAGCCCCAGCATTTT.

V and J are TRBV27 and TRBJ2-2; D remains ambiguous. The CDR3 covers 13 residues. Germline V gene sequence: CDR1 MNHEY, CDR2 SMNVEV (reference sequence). Trimming took off 2 bases at V and 10 bases at J, with 11 bases between the two ends. The CDR3 loop is CASSLIWKSELFF. CDR3 coding DNA: TGTGCCAGCAGTTTAATCTGGAAATCGGAGCTGTTTTTT.

This clone turned up a few times. The V gene is TRBV2, the J gene TRBJ2-5; D is ambiguous. The CDR3 loop spans 14 amino acids. The V gene lost 7 bases and the J gene lost 4 bases, with 16 bases spanning the gap. CDR1 and CDR2 (germline): SNHLY, FYNNEI. CDR3 protein: CASKPDSYPETQYF. Written as DNA, the CDR3 is TGTGCCAGCAAGCCCGACTCTTACCCAGAGACCCAGTACTTC.

The rearrangement joins TRBV6-1 to TRBJ2-1, with TRBD2 identical over 8 bases. The CDR3 length is 14 residues. Germline assignment: CDR1 MNHNS and CDR2 SASEGT. V shed 0 bases and J 8 bases; nucleotides not matched to a gene: 3. The CDR3 DNA reads as TGTGCCAGCAGTGAAGCGGCGGGGGGAGATGAGCAGTTCTTC. Amino acid sequence: CASSEAAGGDEQFF.

This clone appeared a single time. The V and J genes are TRBV27 and TRBJ2-7, with a tentative D call TRBD2 (5 bases). This CDR3 contains 13 residues. The germline gives CDR1 MNHEY, CDR2 SMNVEV (reference sequence). V lost 2 bases and J lost 3, with 8 bases in between. CDR3 DNA: TGTGCCAGCAGTTTAGGCGGGCGCTACGAGCAGTACTTC. Amino acid sequence: CASSLGGRYEQYF.

This chain links TRBV27 with TRBJ1-2; D is undetermined. The CDR3 is made up of 16 amino acids. Germline CDR1 reads MNHEY; CDR2 reads SMNVEV (reference sequence). V lost 0 bases, J lost 1 base, and 12 bases lay in between. CDR3 DNA sequence: TGTGCCAGCAGTTTATCGCTAGCAGCTATTAACTATGGCTACACCTTC. It translates to CASSLSLAAINYGYTF.

About this clone: Distinct nucleotide sequences in the sample also encode this CDR3. The genes are TRBV4-1 and TRBJ2-6, with 10 nucleotides matching TRBD1. The CDR3 extends over 18 amino acids. The germline CDR1 and CDR2 sequences are MGHRA and YSYEKL. The ends lost 0 bases at V and 4 bases at J; junction bases unmatched: 6. CDR3 sequence: CASSQERTGGSGANVLTF. CDR3 DNA sequence: TGCGCCAGCAGCCAAGAAAGGACAGGGGGTTCAGGGGCCAACGTCCTGACTTTC.